The 13 T cell receptor beta chains listed next were all sequenced from one sample in a study of blood T cell repertoires in COVID-19 (dated by TCRdb to about 2020). The method was the immunoSEQ multiplex PCR assay. Imported from immuneACCESS, the table was reduced by TCRdb to in-frame sequences with V and J called. These copies leave out some clones; in studies compared against another copy, an unresolved V gene accounts for under half, and the cause of the remainder is not known. This sample holds about 210,000 clones; 84% were observed only once. The ten largest account for 9.7% of the sample. Sequencing was done on a sample of peripheral blood. The receptor source for this set is a man between 50 and 59 years old with active or convalescent COVID-19.

This clone was seen a few times. The chain links TRBV21-1 to TRBJ2-5; the table's D gene call, TRBD2, was not cross checked with the DNA. TRBV21-1 is an annotated pseudogene. The CDR3 has 11 amino acids. The DNA for the CDR3 is TGTGCCAGCAGCATCCGGGAGACCCAGTACTTC. Translated, it gives CASSIRETQYF.

CDR3 loop: CASSPGQGSTEAFF. The CDR3 coding sequence is TGCGCCAGCAGCCCGGGACAGGGGTCCACTGAAGCTTTCTTT. This chain connects TRBV5-1 to TRBJ1-1; 10 bases line up with TRBD1. Germline assignment: CDR1 SGHRS and CDR2 YFSETQ. J gave up 4 bases and V 4 bases, and 4 bases lay outside the gene matches. The CDR3 spans 14 residues.

The V gene is TRBV6-2 or TRBV6-3, the J gene TRBJ1-2; D unclear. CDR1 is MNHEY, CDR2 SVGEGT, per germline. The ends were cut back, 6 bases at V and 2 bases at J, with 10 bases in the middle. The CDR3 is 13 amino acids. The CDR3, as DNA: TGTGCCAGCAGCCACGACAAGAACTATGGCTACACCTTC. The encoded protein is CASSHDKNYGYTF.

The CDR3: CASRPGHNNEQFF. CDR3 nucleotides: TGTGCCAGTAGGCCGGGACATAACAATGAGCAGTTCTTC. This sequence joins TRBV19 and TRBJ2-1; perhaps TRBD1 as D (6 bases). V lost 6 bases and J 5 bases, leaving 11 bases between the germline ends. CDR1 is LNHDA and CDR2 is SQIVND in the germline V gene (reference sequence). CDR3 length equals 13 residues.

J is TRBJ2-5 and V is TRBV5-1; the match to TRBD2 covers 10 bases. Germline CDR1 SGHRS, CDR2 YFSETQ. The length of the CDR3 is 15 residues. Losses at the gene ends were 4 bases for V and 4 bases for J; bases not matched to a gene: 7. The CDR3 reads CASSILAGVRETQYF. CDR3 sequence (DNA): TGCGCCAGCAGCATTCTAGCGGGAGTGCGAGAGACCCAGTACTTC.

The chain uses TRBV4-1 and TRBJ2-4; perhaps TRBD1 as D (6 bases). CDR1 MGHRA and CDR2 YSYEKL come from the germline V gene. The CDR3 is made up of 15 amino acids. Trimming removed 3 bases at V and 6 bases at J, with 15 bases between. The CDR3 sequence: CASSQPTGTLNIQYF. In DNA, the CDR3 is TGCGCCAGCAGCCAGCCTACCGGGACACTAAACATTCAGTACTTC.

This chain connects TRBV19 to TRBJ1-1; 7 bases agree with TRBD1. Germline V gives CDR1 LNHDA, CDR2 SQIVND (reference sequence). V shed 5 bases, J shed 6 bases, and the junction held 15 bases outside the gene matches. CDR3 length: 16 residues. The CDR3 region has the DNA TGTGCCAGTAGTGATGGGTCGGCGAAGGGGGCTTCTGAAGCTTTCTTT. It specifies CASSDGSAKGASEAFF.

This chain uses TRBV9 with TRBJ1-1; D is perhaps TRBD1 (6 bases). This CDR3 is 14 amino acids long. Trimming took off 6 bases at V and 5 bases at J, with 17 bases between the two ends. The germline V gene encodes CDR1 SGDLS and CDR2 YYNGEE. The CDR3 sequence is CASTVGGAGTEAFF. The DNA for the CDR3 is TGTGCCAGCACCGTGGGGGGGGCTGGGACTGAAGCTTTCTTT.

The gene calls are TRBV10-2 and TRBJ2-1, with 14 positions matching TRBD2. V lost 11 bases, J lost 7 bases, and 4 bases stayed unmatched. Germline V gene data show CDR1 as WSHSY and CDR2 as SAAADI. This CDR3 comprises 13 residues. The DNA of the CDR3 is TGCGCCTCGGGGACTAGCGGGGGTAATGAGCAGTTCTTC. Its translation is CASGTSGGNEQFF.

This clone was picked up a small number of times. V is TRBV7-6 and J is TRBJ1-5; D uncertain. This CDR3 region has 17 residues. Trimming stripped 7 bases from V and 1 base from J, with 20 bases between. Germline lookup yields CDR1 SGHVS and CDR2 FNYEAQ. CDR3 DNA sequence: TGTGCCAGCACCCCCACCTCGCCGGGTAGGAGCAATCAGCCCCAGCATTTT. Translating it yields CASTPTSPGRSNQPQHF.

The chain combines TRBV7-8 with TRBJ2-3; TRBD2 might be the D (6 bases). Germline V lookup: CDR1 SGHVS, CDR2 FQNEAQ. This CDR3 comprises 15 residues. The ends were cut back, 3 bases at V and 4 bases at J, with 14 bases in the middle. In DNA, the CDR3 is TGTGCCAGCAGCTTCGTGACTAGAGTCTCAGATACGCAGTATTTT. It is translated as CASSFVTRVSDTQYF.

The gene calls are TRBV28 and TRBJ2-1; D is perhaps TRBD1 (5 bases). The CDR3 contains 15 residues. V gave up 5 bases and J gave up 10 bases, with 21 bases separating them. Germline V gene data show CDR1 as MDHEN and CDR2 as SYDVKM. This CDR3 reads CASSPRPLDRWEQFF. The DNA of the CDR3 is TGTGCCAGCAGTCCCCGTCCACTTGACAGATGGGAGCAGTTCTTC.

This chain uses TRBV4-3 with TRBJ1-4, with 8 nucleotides matching TRBD1. The CDR3 is made up of 17 amino acids. Germline V gene lookup returns CDR1 LGHNA and CDR2 YSLEER. With V trimmed by 1 base and J by 4 bases, 8 bases remained unmatched. The CDR3 region is CASSQGAGGAGNEKLFF. The CDR3 DNA follows: TGCGCCAGCAGCCAAGGGGCAGGGGGCGCGGGTAATGAAAAACTGTTTTTT.